Following are 8 T cell receptor beta chains from one sample sequenced in a study of OX40 agonist ivuxolimab in advanced cancers. Clones were sequenced by immunoSEQ multiplex PCR, and TCRdb holds only the in-frame ones, with some missing. The data show under 15,000 clones, 80% to 85% seen once. The input for sequencing was CD4+ or CD8+ T cells sorted from blood, taken in a trial of the OX40 agonist ivuxolimab. The receptors stem from an adult with an advanced solid tumor such as melanoma, head and neck, liver or kidney cancer.

The genes are TRBV9 and TRBJ2-1; D may be TRBD2 (6 bases). Trimming pared 0 bases from V and 6 bases from J, leaving 13 bases between. CDR1 and CDR2 from the germline V gene are SGDLS and YYNGEE. This CDR3 contains 15 residues. For the CDR3, the DNA is TGTGCCAGCAGCGTAGTGGGGGGAGGAGCCAATGAGCAGTTCTTC. Translating gives CASSVVGGGANEQFF.

The V call is TRBV7-9, the J call TRBJ2-1; 7 bases match TRBD2. V trimming: 4 bases; J trimming: 4 bases; junction bases outside the gene matches: 10. The CDR3 is 16 residues long. Germline V gives CDR1 SEHNR, CDR2 FQNEAQ (reference sequence). Here the CDR3 reads CASSSGGWERYNEQFF. CDR3 DNA sequence: TGTGCCAGCAGCTCCGGGGGGTGGGAGCGGTACAATGAGCAGTTCTTC.

The rearrangement uses TRBV5-4 and TRBJ2-7; 7 nucleotides line up with TRBD1. CDR3 size: 14 residues. CDR1 is SGHNT, CDR2 YYREEE, per germline (reference sequence). V trimming: 1 base; J trimming: 0 bases; junction bases outside the gene matches: 1. CDR3 sequence (DNA): TGTGCCAGCAGCTTGTGGGACAGCTCCTACGAGCAGTACTTC. Its translation is CASSLWDSSYEQYF.

This rearrangement joins TRBV28 to TRBJ2-1; 7 bases agree with TRBD2. The CDR3 loop spans 15 amino acids. The germline CDR1 and CDR2 sequences are MDHEN and SYDVKM. V trimming: 8 bases; J trimming: 9 bases; junction bases outside the gene matches: 16. The CDR3 nucleotides are TGTGCCAGCGGGCCGCACAGCGGGATCGTTACTGAGCAGTTCTTC. Translation: CASGPHSGIVTEQFF.

CDR3 in amino acids: CASSARLAGQETQYF. For the CDR3, the DNA is TGTGCCAGCAGCGCCAGACTAGCGGGACAAGAGACCCAGTACTTC. V gene TRBV7-9 combines with J gene TRBJ2-5; 11 bases agree with TRBD2. The CDR3 has 15 amino acids. After removal of 5 bases from V and 2 bases from J, the junction contained 4 bases not matched to a gene. Per the germline V gene, CDR1 is SEHNR and CDR2 is FQNEAQ (reference sequence).

The chain has TRBV9 and TRBJ2-2; 10 nucleotides agree with TRBD2. J was trimmed by 7 bases and V by 1 base; bases with no gene match: 10. Per the germline V gene, CDR1 is SGDLS and CDR2 is YYNGEE. This CDR3 spans 17 amino acids. The CDR3 bases are TGTGCCAGCAGCGTACGGCCAGGAGCGGGAGGGGGCGGGGAGCTGTTTTTT. Translation gives CASSVRPGAGGGGELFF.

V and J are TRBV4-1 and TRBJ1-3; D perhaps matches TRBD1 (6 bases). This CDR3 has 16 amino acids. Germline V CDR1 and CDR2: MGHRA, YSYEKL. The V and J ends lost 2 bases and 0 bases respectively, with 11 bases between them. The DNA for the CDR3 is TGCGCCAGCAGCCAAACGACAGGTGCCTCTGGAAACACCATATATTTT. Its protein is CASSQTTGASGNTIYF.

Turning to this clone: The junction departs from germline at one end; a sequencing error may be responsible. The chain is built from TRBV5-3 and TRBJ2-1, with TRBD2 identical over 9 bases. TRBV5-3 is flagged as an ORF with uncertain function. The length of the CDR3 is 14 residues. As DNA, the CDR3 is TGTGCCAGCAGCTTGACTAGCGGATACAATGAGCAGTTCTTC. Residues: CASSLTSGYNEQFF.